The 11 T cell receptor beta chains listed next were all sequenced from one sample in a study of CD8+ T cells in alopecia areata. Sequencing templates came from extracted RNA that was reverse transcribed into cDNA. Sequencing was performed with immunoSEQ multiplex PCR; in TCRdb, only in-frame clones are kept and a portion is missing. Among 100,000 to 150,000 clones listed, about 46% were seen once. Specimen: NKG2D-low CD8+ T cells sorted from blood. Source of these receptors: a human donor with alopecia areata.

This clone showed up just a few times. The rearrangement links TRBV28 to TRBJ2-5, with a weak D call TRBD2 (5 bases). Germline V gives CDR1 MDHEN, CDR2 SYDVKM. The CDR3 consists of 13 residues. V lost 8 bases to trimming and J lost 2 bases, with 12 bases between them. The DNA for the CDR3 is TGTGCCAGCTCCGGAGGAGATCAAGAGACCCAGTACTTC. It encodes CASSGGDQETQYF.

J is TRBJ2-5 and V is TRBV30; a weak D match, TRBD2 (6 bases). Germline CDR1 GTSNPN, CDR2 SVGIG (reference sequence). V was cut by 0 bases and J by 2 bases, with 10 bases left in between. This CDR3 contains 14 residues. CDR3 bases: TGTGCCTGGAGTGTCAGACTAGTACAAGAGACCCAGTACTTC. It encodes CAWSVRLVQETQYF.

J is TRBJ2-3 and V is TRBV9; D gene unclear. There are 16 residues in the CDR3. Looked up from germline, CDR1 is SGDLS and CDR2 is YYNGEE. V was trimmed by 4 bases and J by 4 bases, leaving 19 bases between them. The CDR3 protein is CASSPFSNRVADTQYF. The CDR3, as DNA: TGTGCCAGCAGCCCCTTTTCGAATCGCGTCGCAGATACGCAGTATTTT. Variable domain in full (rest from reference TRBV9 and TRBJ2-3): DSGVTQTPKHLITATGQRVTLRCSPRSGDLSVYWYQQSLDQGLQFLIQYYNGEERAKGNILERFSAQQFPDLHSELNLSSLELGDSALYFCASSPFSNRVADTQYFGPGTRLTVL.

The chain has TRBV30 and TRBJ1-1, with no clear D. This CDR3 region has 11 residues. Trimming removed 5 bases at V and 3 bases at J, with 7 bases between. Per germline, CDR1 GTSNPN and CDR2 SVGIG (reference sequence). The CDR3: CAWQRDTEAFF. The DNA of the CDR3 is TGTGCCTGGCAAAGGGACACTGAAGCTTTCTTT.

This chain joins TRBV4-1 and TRBJ2-1, with TRBD2 matching 8 bases. CDR1 MGHRA and CDR2 YSYEKL come from the germline V gene. Trimming took 10 bases from V and 8 from J; bases not matched to a gene: 13. The CDR3 covers 14 residues. The CDR3 region has the DNA TGCGCCACCCGACTCCGGGAGGGTGGTTATGAGCAGTTCTTC. It translates to CATRLREGGYEQFF.

The sample holds a few counts of this clone. The V and J genes are TRBV5-1 and TRBJ2-5, with D perhaps matching TRBD1 (5 bases). The V gene lost 4 bases and the J gene lost 5 bases, with 18 bases spanning the gap. Germline CDR1 and CDR2: SGHRS and YFSETQ. The CDR3 spans 15 residues. Here the CDR3 reads CASSPTQGRRETQYF. The CDR3 region has the DNA TGCGCCAGCAGCCCTACGCAGGGTCGACGGGAGACCCAGTACTTC. The full variable domain, completed using reference TRBV5-1 and TRBJ2-5, is KAGVTQTPRYLIKTRGQQVTLSCSPISGHRSVSWYQQTPGQGLQFLFEYFSETQRNKGNFPGRFSGRQFSNSRSEMNVSTLELGDSALYLCASSPTQGRRETQYFGPGTRLLVL.

The gene calls are TRBV28 and TRBJ1-2, with 7 bases that match TRBD1. This CDR3 has 16 residues. The germline V gene has CDR1 MDHEN and CDR2 SYDVKM. J was trimmed by 1 base and V by 5 bases; bases with no gene match: 10. The CDR3 bases are TGTGCCAGCAGTACTATCCGGGACAGCTATAACTATGGCTACACCTTC. Protein sequence: CASSTIRDSYNYGYTF.

V and J are TRBV5-1 and TRBJ2-5; 12 bases are a match to TRBD2. The J segment lost 5 bases and the V segment lost 3 bases, leaving 11 bases of the junction unmatched. CDR3 length: 17 amino acids. Per germline, CDR1 SGHRS and CDR2 YFSETQ. CDR3 in amino acids: CASSSRTSGTEKETQYF. The CDR3 DNA reads TGCGCCAGCAGCTCAAGGACTAGCGGGACGGAGAAGGAGACCCAGTACTTC.

This clone was counted only a few times. The chain carries TRBV28 and TRBJ2-1; possibly TRBD2 for D (5 bases). The CDR3 covers 17 residues. Germline V gives CDR1 MDHEN, CDR2 SYDVKM. The V gene lost 8 bases and the J gene lost 10 bases, with 30 bases spanning the gap. DNA for the CDR3: TGTGCCAGCGGCCCTAACCCCGTCGGGGATAGTGTCGGGGAGCAGTTCTTC. It specifies CASGPNPVGDSVGEQFF.

CDR3 DNA sequence: TGCAGCGGATCAGGACTAGCGGGGGCTGGAGATACGCAGTATTTT. The encoded protein is CSGSGLAGAGDTQYF. The chain links TRBV29-1 to TRBJ2-3; 13 nucleotides agree with TRBD2. This CDR3 comprises 15 residues. V shed 7 bases and J 5 bases; nucleotides not matched to a gene: 9. Germline V gene data show CDR1 as SQVTM and CDR2 as ANQGSEA.

This chain uses TRBV5-6 with TRBJ2-7; unclear D gene. The CDR3 loop spans 14 amino acids. V was cut by 2 bases and J by 6 bases, with 15 bases left in between. Germline V lookup: CDR1 SGHDT, CDR2 YYEEEE. CDR3 nucleotides: TGTGCCAGCAGCTTTGGCCTCCAAGCACGCGAGCAGTACTTC. This translates into CASSFGLQAREQYF.